This TCR beta chain was profiled in a study of blood T cells in healthy people across ages. Study results and caveats: Roughly linear age-related decline in beta diversity appeared, significant by age 40. It was held that the diversity estimates obtained from one million T cells were underestimates.

Researchers isolated at least 6 million PBMCs per sample. This clonotype has just a few counts. Its antigen is unidentified. Next came a second PCR, run for about 6 to 12 cycles, which used a sample-barcoded 5' primer along with a J-beta primer mix. TCRdb called the 5' RACE reads again in MiXCR, with one record for every CDR3 protein. This sample carries around 1,000,000 distinct CDR3 sequences, approximately 25% of them seen once, and the ten largest clones take 0.65% to 0.75%. V dropped 6 bases and J dropped 1; count of bases not matched to a gene: 6. The CDR3 is made up of 14 amino acids. Germline V CDR1 and CDR2: DFQATT, SNEGSKA (reference sequence). The same specimen was also included in a second study, on T cells of mothers and their children. That study reports: It was found that thymic selection shapes TCR recombination output similarly in related and unrelated pairs.

The TCR sequence derives from a girl aged 2-9 years in good health. The chain links TRBV20-1 to TRBJ2-1; TRBD2 agrees at 7 bases. Material: blood. This CDR3 reads CSANRGVSYNEQFF. The CDR3 DNA sequence: TGCAGTGCCAACCGGGGGGTGTCCTACAATGAGCAGTTCTTC.